Listed here are 21 T cell receptor beta chains from one sample, sequenced in a study of blood T cell repertoires in COVID-19 (dated by TCRdb to 2018 to 2021). The library was obtained by the immunoSEQ multiplex PCR assay. The clones in this table, taken by TCRdb from immuneACCESS, are in-frame only. Not every clone is retained; where verified, under half of the shortfall comes from an unresolved V gene, and the cause of the rest is unknown. The sample table shows a few hundred thousand clones, and about 87% are seen once. The ten largest clonotypes hold 4% of the sample. Sequenced material: peripheral blood. These receptors were taken from a man between 60 and 70 years old who had recovered from COVID-19.

V gene TRBV27 combines with J gene TRBJ1-5; no clear D. The germline CDR1 and CDR2 sequences are MNHEY and SMNVEV (reference sequence). Trimming removed 6 bases at V and 2 bases at J, with 8 bases between. This CDR3 has 13 residues. In nucleotides, the CDR3 is TGTGCCAGCAGCGTCCTTGGCAATCAGCCCCAGCATTTT. As protein: CASSVLGNQPQHF.

The V call is TRBV12-5, the J call TRBJ1-6; 7 bases are shared with TRBD1. Germline CDR1 LGHNT, CDR2 FRNRAP. This CDR3 region has 16 residues. Unmatched junction bases numbered 7, after V lost 0 bases and J lost 8 bases. In nucleotides, the CDR3 is TGTGCTAGTGGTTTGGTACTGGGACAGCGAGATTCACCCCTCCACTTT. This codes for CASGLVLGQRDSPLHF.

This clone was recorded only once. The rearrangement uses TRBV3-1 (or the pseudogene TRBV3-2) and TRBJ2-5; 10 bases fit TRBD2. Unmatched junction bases numbered 6, after V lost 0 bases and J lost 5 bases. This CDR3 has 16 residues. Germline CDR1 reads LGHDT; CDR2 reads YNNKEL (reference sequence). This chain's CDR3 is CASSQEGRAGGETQYF. The CDR3 nucleotides read TGTGCCAGCAGCCAAGAAGGGCGAGCGGGGGGGGAGACCCAGTACTTC.

V is TRBV13 and J is TRBJ2-7; 10 nucleotides line up with TRBD1. The CDR3 extends over 15 amino acids. Germline V gives CDR1 PRHDT, CDR2 FYEKMQ (reference sequence). Unmatched junction bases numbered 7, after V lost 5 bases and J lost 3 bases. CDR3 protein: CASSGKGQGYYEQYF. CDR3 nucleotides: TGTGCCAGCAGCGGCAAGGGACAGGGGTACTACGAGCAGTACTTC.

This rearrangement joins TRBV10-1 to TRBJ2-5, with D perhaps TRBD2 (11 bases). This CDR3 comprises 16 residues. Germline V gives CDR1 WNHNN, CDR2 SYGVQD (reference sequence). Trimming cost V 11 bases and J 3 bases, with 25 bases left between them. Here the CDR3 DNA reads TGCGCCCCGGGACAGGGGACTAGCGGAATGGAAGAGACCCAGTACTTC. Protein: CAPGQGTSGMEETQYF.

The chain carries TRBV12-3 or TRBV12-4 and TRBJ1-1, with D maybe TRBD1 (6 bases). V lost 6 bases to trimming and J lost 2 bases, with 10 bases between them. This CDR3 has 13 residues. The CDR3 DNA sequence: TGTGCCAGCAGCAGACAGGAAAACACTGAAGCTTTCTTT. It encodes CASSRQENTEAFF.

This CDR3 reads CASSHQRQGGNYGYTF. The DNA for the CDR3 is TGTGCCAGCAGCCACCAGCGACAGGGAGGTAACTATGGCTACACCTTC. The V gene is TRBV14, the J gene TRBJ1-2; 7 positions agree with TRBD1. Germline CDR1 SGHDN, CDR2 FVKESK. V lost 3 bases, J lost 1 base, and 8 bases stayed unmatched. This CDR3 spans 16 amino acids. Full variable domain (missing parts from reference TRBV14 and TRBJ1-2): EAGVTQFPSHSVIEKGQTVTLRCDPISGHDNLYWYRRVMGKEIKFLLHFVKESKQDESGMPNNRFLAERTGGTYSTLKVQPAELEDSGVYFCASSHQRQGGNYGYTFGSGTRLTVV.

This chain uses TRBV6-5 with TRBJ2-7, with 10 bases identical to TRBD1. Per the germline V gene, CDR1 is MNHEY and CDR2 is SVGAGI. The J segment lost 2 bases and the V segment lost 6 bases, leaving 7 bases of the junction unmatched. The CDR3 loop spans 15 amino acids. The CDR3 DNA reads as TGTGCCAGCAGGCTAAATGACAGGGGGCCCTACGAGCAGTACTTC. It codes for CASRLNDRGPYEQYF.

This clone was recorded only once. The chain couples TRBV18 to TRBJ2-2; 11 nucleotides line up with TRBD2. The CDR3 covers 18 residues. Germline loops: CDR1 KGHSH, CDR2 LQKENI. Trimming at V came to 5 bases and at J to 6 bases, leaving 14 bases not matched to a gene. The CDR3 sequence is CASSSAASGGILAGELFF. The DNA for the CDR3 is TGTGCCAGCTCATCGGCCGCTAGCGGGGGGATCCTTGCCGGGGAGCTGTTTTTT.

This sequence joins TRBV9 and TRBJ2-2; 10 bases are a match to TRBD2. CDR1 and CDR2 (germline): SGDLS, YYNGEE. The CDR3 covers 18 residues. Germline trimming cut 0 bases from V and 3 bases from J; bases unmatched to any gene: 8. The CDR3 reads CASSVDVSGGAYTGELFF. The CDR3 nucleotides are TGTGCCAGCAGCGTAGACGTCAGCGGGGGGGCCTACACCGGGGAGCTGTTTTTT.

This clone was detected once. V usage is TRBV6-4 and J usage is TRBJ2-1, with D uncertain. This CDR3 has 13 amino acids. V lost 4 bases and J lost 3, with 7 bases in between. The germline CDR1 and CDR2 sequences are MRHNA and SNTAGT. The CDR3 loop is CASSARGYNEQFF. The CDR3 DNA is TGTGCCAGCAGTGCCCGCGGCTACAATGAGCAGTTCTTC.

The chain couples TRBV6-5 to TRBJ2-7; no clear D gene. The ends were cut back, 3 bases at V and 2 bases at J, with 14 bases in the middle. The CDR3 length is 15 residues. In germline, CDR1 is MNHEY, CDR2 SVGAGI. This chain's CDR3 is CASSYWPSTPYEQYF. For the CDR3, the DNA is TGTGCCAGCAGTTATTGGCCTTCAACCCCCTACGAGCAGTACTTC.

This chain joins TRBV13 and TRBJ2-6; TRBD1 agrees at 7 bases. The CDR3 runs 18 residues. J gave up 0 bases and V 5 bases, and 10 bases lay outside the gene matches. CDR1 and CDR2 (germline): PRHDT, FYEKMQ (reference sequence). CDR3 loop: CASSGVGTAFSGANVLTF. The CDR3 bases are TGTGCCAGCAGCGGGGTCGGGACAGCCTTCTCTGGGGCCAACGTCCTGACTTTC.

The V gene is TRBV11-3, the J gene TRBJ2-3, with 7 bases identical to TRBD1. The CDR3 extends over 14 amino acids. Germline-derived CDR1 and CDR2 are SGHNT and YENEEA. V was pared by 1 base and J by 5 bases, with 3 bases of the junction left unmatched. As DNA, the CDR3 is TGTGCCAGCAGCTTAGCAGGGGGAGTAGATACGCAGTATTTT. Translated, it gives CASSLAGGVDTQYF.

This clone was found once. The rearrangement uses TRBV29-1 and TRBJ2-7, with 7 bases aligning to TRBD1. From germline, CDR1 is SQVTM and CDR2 ANQGSEA. The CDR3 spans 17 residues. Trimming at V came to 5 bases and at J to 0 bases, leaving 16 bases not matched to a gene. The CDR3 spells CSVLQDKGTASSYEQYF. The CDR3 DNA sequence: TGCAGCGTTCTCCAGGATAAAGGGACAGCAAGCTCCTACGAGCAGTACTTC.

This sequence joins TRBV18 and TRBJ2-7; tentatively, D is TRBD2 (6 bases). The CDR3 is made up of 14 amino acids. V lost 6 bases to trimming and J lost 6 bases, with 18 bases between them. Germline assignment: CDR1 KGHSH and CDR2 LQKENI. CDR3 bases: TGTGCCAGCTCGCCCGGGAGTCCCGTCTTCGAGCAGTACTTC. Its translation is CASSPGSPVFEQYF.

This clone came up once. The chain recombines TRBV6-5 with TRBJ2-5; 9 positions agree with TRBD2. V lost 7 bases and J lost 2; bases outside the gene matches: 8. Germline values: CDR1 MNHEY, CDR2 SVGAGI. CDR3 length: 15 amino acids. The CDR3 bases are TGTGCCAGCAACAATCGGCGGGGGGGGCAAGAGACCCAGTACTTC. Its translation is CASNNRRGGQETQYF.

This clone has only one observation. The CDR3 DNA sequence: TGTGCCATTGGCGGACAGGGCGAGAACTATGGCTACACCTTC. It specifies CAIGGQGENYGYTF. The rearrangement links TRBV10-3 to TRBJ1-2; 8 nucleotides agree with TRBD1. Losses at the gene ends were 9 bases for V and 2 bases for J; bases not matched to a gene: 8. The CDR3 has 14 residues. The germline gives CDR1 ENHRY, CDR2 SYGVKD.

This rearrangement joins TRBV5-1 to TRBJ2-7; 7 bases line up with TRBD1. The CDR3 totals 14 residues. CDR1 is SGHRS and CDR2 is YFSETQ in the germline V gene. The J segment lost 5 bases and the V segment lost 0 bases, leaving 5 bases of the junction unmatched. The CDR3 DNA is TGCGCCAGCAGCTTGGGCAGGGGGTCCGACGAGCAGTACTTC. It yields the protein CASSLGRGSDEQYF.

The chain employs TRBV27 and TRBJ1-1, with D maybe TRBD1 (5 bases). The V and J ends lost 5 bases and 11 bases respectively, with 15 bases between them. CDR1 and CDR2 (germline): MNHEY, SMNVEV (reference sequence). This CDR3 region has 12 residues. Here the CDR3 reads CASSPGVGAAFF. CDR3 coding DNA: TGTGCCAGCAGTCCGGGGGTCGGAGCGGCTTTCTTT.

The chain is built from TRBV7-2 and TRBJ2-3; D call uncertain. Germline CDR1 SGHTA, CDR2 FQGNSA. The CDR3 contains 12 residues. The ends were cut back, 0 bases at V and 8 bases at J, with 6 bases in the middle. The CDR3 DNA reads as TGTGCCAGCAGCTTAGCGGTCGGTACGCAGTATTTT. Translating it yields CASSLAVGTQYF.